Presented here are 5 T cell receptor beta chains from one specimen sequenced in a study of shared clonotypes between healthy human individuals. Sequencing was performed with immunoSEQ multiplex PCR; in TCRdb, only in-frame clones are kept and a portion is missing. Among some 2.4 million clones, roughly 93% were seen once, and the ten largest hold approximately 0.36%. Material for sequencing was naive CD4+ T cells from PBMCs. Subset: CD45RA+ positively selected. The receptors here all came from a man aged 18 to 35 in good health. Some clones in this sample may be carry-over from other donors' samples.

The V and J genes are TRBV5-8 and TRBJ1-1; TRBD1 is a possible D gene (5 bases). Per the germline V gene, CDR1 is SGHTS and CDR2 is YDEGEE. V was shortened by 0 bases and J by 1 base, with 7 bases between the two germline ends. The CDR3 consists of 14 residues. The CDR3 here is CASSLVRANTEAFF. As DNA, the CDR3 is TGTGCCAGCAGCTTGGTCAGGGCGAACACTGAAGCTTTCTTT.

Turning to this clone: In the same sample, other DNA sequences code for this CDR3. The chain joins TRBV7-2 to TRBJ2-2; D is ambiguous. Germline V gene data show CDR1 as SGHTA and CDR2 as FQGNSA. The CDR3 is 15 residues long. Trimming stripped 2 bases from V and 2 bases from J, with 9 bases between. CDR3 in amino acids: CASSLRWGNTGELFF. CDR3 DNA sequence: TGTGCCAGCAGCTTACGATGGGGAAACACCGGGGAGCTGTTTTTT.

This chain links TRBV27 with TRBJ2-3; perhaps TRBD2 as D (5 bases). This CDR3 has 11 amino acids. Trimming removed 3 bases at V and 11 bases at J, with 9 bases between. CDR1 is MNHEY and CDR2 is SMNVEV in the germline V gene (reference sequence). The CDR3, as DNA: TGTGCCAGCAGTTTCGGGGTCCAGCAGTATTTT. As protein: CASSFGVQQYF.

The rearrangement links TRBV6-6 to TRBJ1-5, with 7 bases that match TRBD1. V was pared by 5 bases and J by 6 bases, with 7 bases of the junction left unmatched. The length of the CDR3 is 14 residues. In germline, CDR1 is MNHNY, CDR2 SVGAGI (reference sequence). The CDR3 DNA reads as TGTGCCAGCAGTACAATACAGGGGTTTCAGCCCCAGCATTTT. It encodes CASSTIQGFQPQHF.

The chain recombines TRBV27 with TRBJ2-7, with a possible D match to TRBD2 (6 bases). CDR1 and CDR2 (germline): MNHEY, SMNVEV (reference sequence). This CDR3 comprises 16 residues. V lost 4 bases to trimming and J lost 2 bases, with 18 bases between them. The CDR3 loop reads CASSSLPPGAAYEQYF. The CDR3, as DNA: TGTGCCAGCAGTTCCCTCCCCCCGGGAGCGGCCTACGAGCAGTACTTC.